This T cell receptor (beta chain) was recovered during a study of T cell responses to AZD1222 COVID-19 vaccine. With respect to this clone: Its specificity is not known. The sample holds other DNA sequences that translate to the same CDR3.

General study results and limits: Of the AZD1222 recipients, only 5 or 6 were seropositive at baseline. Along spike, vaccine-associated CD4 TCRs were found throughout, with dominance at 160-218 and 743-854. Reportedly, close to half of spike-specific TCRs are directed against unmutated variant regions. Without day 14 samples, only post-peak T cell repertoires were studied.

Assay: immunoSEQ multiplex PCR; the TCRdb copy retains only in-frame clones and omits some. The sample contains 100,000 to 150,000 clones, 90% of which appear only once. The TCR comes from an adult in good health. The source material was peripheral blood, sampled on day 0 of AZD1222 vaccination.

CDR3 in DNA: TGTGCCAGCTCGGGGACCTTGAACACTGAAGCTTTCTTT. Amino acids: CASSGTLNTEAFF. The gene calls are TRBV9 and TRBJ1-1, with D possibly TRBD1 on 5 matching bases. Trimming shortened V by 7 bases and J by 0 bases, and 10 bases separated the two germline ends. Germline assignment: CDR1 SGDLS and CDR2 YYNGEE. CDR3 size: 13 residues.